Presented here are 10 T cell receptor beta chains from one specimen sequenced in a study of blood T cell repertoires in COVID-19. Clones were sequenced by immunoSEQ multiplex PCR, and TCRdb holds only the in-frame ones, with some missing. This table holds about 82,000 clones, about 85% found once. Sequences were obtained from peripheral blood. Receptors were obtained from a man at least 80 years old with active or convalescent COVID-19.

The chain joins TRBV29-1 to TRBJ2-7; D unresolved. The length of the CDR3 is 11 residues. CDR1 SQVTM and CDR2 ANQGSEA come from the germline V gene. Trimming left V 7 bases short and J 4 bases short, with 11 bases between. The CDR3 bases are TGCAGCGCCCTGACTGAATACGAGCAGTACGTC. Amino acids: CSALTEYEQYV.

The chain uses TRBV27 and TRBJ1-3; D unresolved. The V end lost 9 bases, the J end lost 5 bases, and 17 bases lay between the germline ends. CDR3 size: 14 residues. From germline, CDR1 is MNHEY and CDR2 SMNVEV (reference sequence). The CDR3 DNA follows: TGTGCCAGGCGTTTCAGGATCTATAGAAACACCATATATTTT. Translating it yields CARRFRIYRNTIYF.

The chain is built from TRBV5-1 and TRBJ2-3; D possibly corresponds to TRBD2 (5 bases). CDR1 is SGHRS and CDR2 is YFSETQ in the germline V gene. The CDR3 runs 14 residues. The ends were cut back, 0 bases at V and 1 base at J, with 6 bases in the middle. The CDR3 DNA follows: TGCGCCAGCAGCTTGGACGGGGGCACAGATACGCAGTATTTT. Translation: CASSLDGGTDTQYF.

V usage is TRBV27 and J usage is TRBJ2-1, with 11 bases lining up with TRBD2. The ends lost 5 bases at V and 0 bases at J; junction bases unmatched: 12. The CDR3 is made up of 19 amino acids. Germline CDR1 reads MNHEY; CDR2 reads SMNVEV (reference sequence). The CDR3 nucleotides are TGTGCCAGCAGTCCGATCCCCGGGACTAGCGGCAGCTCCTACAATGAGCAGTTCTTC. Translation: CASSPIPGTSGSSYNEQFF.

J is TRBJ2-5 and V is TRBV28; 7 positions agree with TRBD2. The CDR3 covers 15 residues. The V segment lost 7 bases and the J segment 1 base; nucleotides outside the gene matches: 9. Germline V gene data show CDR1 as MDHEN and CDR2 as SYDVKM. The CDR3: CASTLADRPQETQYF. In DNA, the CDR3 is TGTGCCAGCACCCTAGCGGATAGGCCCCAAGAGACCCAGTACTTC.

This clone has more than one count but fewer than ten. The CDR3 coding sequence is TGTGCCAGCAGCCCGGGACTAGCGGGGTCCTACAATGAGCAGTTCTTC. It encodes CASSPGLAGSYNEQFF. This chain connects TRBV5-8 to TRBJ2-1, with TRBD2 matching 13 bases. The V gene end was trimmed by 4 bases and the J gene end by 1 base; junction bases not matched to a gene: 2. Germline CDR1 is SGHTS and CDR2 is YDEGEE. This CDR3 comprises 16 residues.

This clone was seen once. The gene calls are TRBV28 and TRBJ1-1; TRBD1 is a possible D gene (6 bases). The V gene lost 3 bases and the J gene lost 7 bases, with 12 bases spanning the gap. There are 13 residues in the CDR3. Germline CDR1 MDHEN, CDR2 SYDVKM. CDR3 sequence: CASSFPDSNEAFF. The CDR3 nucleotides read TGTGCCAGCAGTTTCCCGGACAGCAATGAAGCTTTCTTT.

J is TRBJ2-3 and V is TRBV5-3; the match to TRBD2 covers 9 bases. TRBV5-3 is classed as an ORF, of uncertain function. This CDR3 is built from 15 residues. V trimming: 4 bases; J trimming: 6 bases; junction bases outside the gene matches: 9. This chain's CDR3 is CARSPSSGVRDTQYF. CDR3 bases: TGTGCCAGAAGCCCCTCTAGCGGGGTGCGCGATACGCAGTATTTT.

This clone came up once. The J gene is TRBJ1-2, the V gene TRBV5-6; 8 bases fit TRBD1. The CDR3 is 15 amino acids. The J segment lost 3 bases and the V segment lost 2 bases, leaving 6 bases of the junction unmatched. Per germline, CDR1 SGHDT and CDR2 YYEEEE. CDR3 coding DNA: TGTGCCAGCAGCTTCGACAGGGGAAAGGACTATGGCTACACCTTC. Its translation: CASSFDRGKDYGYTF.

The chain joins TRBV4-2 to TRBJ2-3, with D perhaps matching TRBD1 (6 bases). The CDR3 spans 15 residues. Germline CDR1 reads LGHNA; CDR2 reads YNFKEQ. Trimming left V 3 bases short and J 8 bases short, with 18 bases between. The CDR3 spells CASSQPGQTPATQYF. In nucleotides, the CDR3 is TGTGCCAGCAGCCAGCCCGGACAGACCCCGGCTACGCAGTATTTT.